This T cell receptor beta chain derives from a study of graft-versus-host responses after intestinal transplantation. Study observations and caveats: GvH clonotypes were identified within recipient marrow, with a subset emerging first in ileum or blood. Maximum circulating GvH clone levels tracked with early post-transplant HvG decreases.

V lost 4 bases, J lost 4 bases, and 6 bases stayed unmatched. Germline loops: CDR1 MGHRA, CDR2 YSYEKL. This CDR3 spans 14 amino acids. The data were produced by immunoSEQ multiplex PCR, yet TCRdb's version contains in-frame clones alone and is incomplete. The sample has roughly 20,000 clones, 65% to 85% seen once. Intraepithelial lymphocytes and lamina propria lymphocytes were released through processing of graft tissue. This clone was seen just once. The antigen remains unidentified. The sequence was obtained from a human patient who received an intestinal transplant, so some T cells may come from the graft donor. V usage is TRBV4-1 and J usage is TRBJ2-7; TRBD2 agrees at 8 bases. The input for sequencing was ileum tissue, taken approximately 3 weeks after intestinal transplant. As DNA, the CDR3 is TGCGCCAGCAGCCTAGCGGGCGGGGGGTACGAGCAGTACTTC. Its translation: CASSLAGGGYEQYF.